The entry that follows covers one T cell receptor (beta chain) sequence. Antigen specificity is unknown. Vbeta (60) and Jbeta (13) primers were used in the PCR. This table comes from immunoSEQ multiplex PCR, and its TCRdb copy is limited to in-frame clones, with some not included. The table counts about 160,000 clones; approximately 2% lies in the top ten. The data were taken from a study of cytomegalovirus exposure and HLA in healthy donors. Study outcomes and limitations: The HLA-A and HLA-B alleles of most subjects were reportedly predicted accurately from TCR beta sequences. In a later analysis, a missense DCLRE1C variant was linked to TCR beta V- and J-gene trimming.

The receptor was derived from a man aged 25 to 40 in good health and CMV-seronegative. The sequenced material came from PBMCs.

For the CDR3, the DNA is TGTGCCAGCAGCCCCCGGGTCGACTATGGCTACACCTTC. Encoded protein: CASSPRVDYGYTF. The rearrangement joins TRBV7-2 to TRBJ1-2, with D unresolved. There are 13 residues in the CDR3. Germline V gives CDR1 SGHTA, CDR2 FQGNSA. The V end was cut by 5 bases, the J end by 3 bases, with 10 bases between.